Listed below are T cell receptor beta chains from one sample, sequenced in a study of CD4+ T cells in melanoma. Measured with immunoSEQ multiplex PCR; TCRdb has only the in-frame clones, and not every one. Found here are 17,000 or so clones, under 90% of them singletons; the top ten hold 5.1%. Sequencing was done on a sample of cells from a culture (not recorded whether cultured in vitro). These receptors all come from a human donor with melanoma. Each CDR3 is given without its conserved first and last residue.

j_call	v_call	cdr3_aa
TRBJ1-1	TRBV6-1	ASRNPTRMNTEAF
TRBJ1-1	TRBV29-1	SVSGSDTEAF
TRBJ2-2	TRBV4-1	ASSPKVQRGVRGTGELF
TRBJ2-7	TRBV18	ASSPRSYEQY
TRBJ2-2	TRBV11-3	ASSTGQGATGELF
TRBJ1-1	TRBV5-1	ASSYQTGMNTEAF
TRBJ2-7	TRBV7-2	ASSSTRQGHEQY
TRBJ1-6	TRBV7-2	ASSFLRGLNSPLH
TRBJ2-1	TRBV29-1	SVEDQAYNEQF
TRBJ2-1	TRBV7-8	ASSLTGSSYNEQF
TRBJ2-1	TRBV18	ASSPFRRGTLYNEQF
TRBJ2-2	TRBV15	ATSRVRGKVHRGAV
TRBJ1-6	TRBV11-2	ASSLVYRGLNSPLH
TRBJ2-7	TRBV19	ASSTYGGAEQY
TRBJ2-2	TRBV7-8	ASRTDTGGELF
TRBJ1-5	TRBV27	ASSLGRGPYQPQH
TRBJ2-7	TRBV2	ASVYGTSYEQY